The 24 T cell receptor beta chains below come from one sample, sequenced in a study of a mutant IDH1 vaccine in newly diagnosed glioma. Antigen specificity for these receptors is unknown. The time point here: week 5, during vaccination. Each dose of the vaccine consisted of 300 ug of mutant IDH1 20-mer peptide, with topical imiquimod. The assay was immunoSEQ multiplex PCR, and TCRdb's table has in-frame clones only and misses some. The sample shows over 45,000 clones, approximately 81% of them seen only once. The sample was PBMCs, taken from a glioma patient whose treatment included an IDH1 peptide vaccine. Receptor source: a man aged 25 to 40 with glioma.

The J gene is TRBJ2-1, the V gene TRBV11-1; 10 positions agree with TRBD1. In germline, CDR1 is SGHAT, CDR2 FQDESV (reference sequence). The CDR3 has 16 amino acids. With V trimmed by 6 bases and J by 5 bases, 10 bases remained unmatched. CDR3: CASRRGGDRGNNEQFF. The CDR3 region has the DNA TGTGCCAGCAGACGAGGGGGGGACAGGGGAAACAATGAGCAGTTCTTC.

The table lists this clone with a count of one. This CDR3 is CASSSGTVLQETQYF. In nucleotides, the CDR3 is TGTGCCAGCAGTTCCGGGACAGTTCTCCAGGAGACCCAGTACTTC. The chain links TRBV6-5 to TRBJ2-5; 7 bases are a match to TRBD1. CDR3 length: 15 residues. With 4 bases clipped from V and 5 bases from J, the junction kept 10 bases outside the gene matches. Germline values: CDR1 MNHEY, CDR2 SVGAGI.

The chain joins TRBV6-5 to TRBJ1-3; possibly TRBD1 for D (5 bases). Per the germline V gene, CDR1 is MNHEY and CDR2 is SVGAGI. Trimming cost V 0 bases and J 1 base, with 7 bases left between them. CDR3 size: 15 residues. The CDR3 reads CASSYSGESGNTIYF. The CDR3, as DNA: TGTGCCAGCAGTTACTCGGGGGAGTCTGGAAACACCATATATTTT.

In this sample, this clone turned up once. This chain joins TRBV9 and TRBJ1-2; D not certain. Between the trimmed V and J ends, which lost 3 bases and 4 bases, there was a span of 13 bases. The CDR3 is made up of 14 amino acids. Germline V gives CDR1 SGDLS, CDR2 YYNGEE. The CDR3 loop is CASSASRTIYGYTF. For the CDR3, the DNA is TGTGCCAGCAGCGCGAGCAGGACGATCTATGGCTACACCTTC.

The chain uses TRBV28 and TRBJ2-5; D gene unclear. The CDR3 consists of 13 residues. CDR1 MDHEN and CDR2 SYDVKM come from the germline V gene. V was clipped by 2 bases and J by 2 bases, with 6 bases between them. The CDR3 spells CASSLAWQETQYF. The CDR3 nucleotides read TGTGCCAGCAGTTTAGCGTGGCAAGAGACCCAGTACTTC.

The chain combines TRBV18 with TRBJ1-1, with D unresolved. The CDR3 totals 13 residues. Trimming took 3 bases from V and 7 from J, leaving 12 bases between them. CDR1 is KGHSH and CDR2 is LQKENI in the germline V gene. CDR3 loop: CASSPTQSGEAFF. CDR3 bases: TGTGCCAGCTCACCGACCCAGAGTGGTGAAGCTTTCTTT.

The chain uses TRBV13 and TRBJ2-7; TRBD1 matches at 7 bases. Germline V gene sequence: CDR1 PRHDT, CDR2 FYEKMQ (reference sequence). The CDR3 has 15 residues. The J segment lost 5 bases and the V segment lost 4 bases, leaving 11 bases of the junction unmatched. DNA for the CDR3: TGTGCCAGCAGCTCCCCCGGACAGGATCGCCACGAGCAGTACTTC. This sequence encodes CASSSPGQDRHEQYF.

The V and J genes are TRBV11-2 and TRBJ2-1; 7 positions agree with TRBD2. CDR3 length: 16 amino acids. CDR1 and CDR2 from the germline V gene are SGHAT and FQNNGV. With 4 bases clipped from V and 0 bases from J, the junction kept 6 bases outside the gene matches. The CDR3 nucleotides read TGTGCCAGCAGCTCCAGCGGGACCGACTCCTACAATGAGCAGTTCTTC. Amino acid sequence: CASSSSGTDSYNEQFF. The complete variable domain, with remaining parts taken from reference TRBV11-2 and TRBJ2-1, reads EAGVAQSPRYKIIEKRQSVAFWCNPISGHATLYWYQQILGQGPKLLIQFQNNGVVDDSQLPKDRFSAERLKGVDSTLKIQPAKLEDSAVYLCASSSSGTDSYNEQFFGPGTRLTVL.

The chain carries TRBV28 and TRBJ1-1, with D unresolved. The CDR3 loop spans 13 amino acids. Germline values: CDR1 MDHEN, CDR2 SYDVKM. Trimming cost V 6 bases and J 4 bases, with 12 bases left between them. CDR3: CASSLTAPTEAFF. The CDR3, as DNA: TGTGCCAGCAGCCTCACAGCCCCCACTGAAGCTTTCTTT.

CDR3 DNA: TGCGCCAGCAGCTTGGAGAGCCCCGACAGGGGAGTTGATGGCTACACCTTC. Protein sequence: CASSLESPDRGVDGYTF. The chain combines TRBV5-1 with TRBJ1-2; 8 nucleotides line up with TRBD1. The V and J ends lost 0 bases and 6 bases, in that order; junction bases with no gene match: 13. Germline CDR1 reads SGHRS; CDR2 reads YFSETQ. The CDR3 runs 17 residues.

A few counts support this clone. V and J are TRBV14 and TRBJ1-1; D might be TRBD1 (6 bases). The germline V gene encodes CDR1 SGHDN and CDR2 FVKESK. V lost 3 bases and J 6 bases, leaving 23 bases between the germline ends. The CDR3 contains 17 residues. The CDR3, as DNA: TGTGCCAGCAGCCAGTATCAGGGGTCGACTCTCGTTTCTGAAGCTTTCTTT. It codes for CASSQYQGSTLVSEAFF.

This chain links TRBV4-1 with TRBJ2-5; D is uncertain. The ends were cut back, 4 bases at V and 1 base at J, with 7 bases in the middle. Germline CDR1 is MGHRA and CDR2 is YSYEKL. The CDR3 runs 13 residues. The chain's CDR3 is CASSRKSQETQYF. The CDR3 nucleotides are TGCGCCAGCAGCCGAAAATCCCAAGAGACCCAGTACTTC.

The gene calls are TRBV30 and TRBJ1-4, with D possibly being TRBD1 (6 bases). Trimming removed 1 base at V and 8 bases at J, with 14 bases between. The CDR3 is made up of 14 amino acids. CDR1 and CDR2 (germline): GTSNPN, SVGIG (reference sequence). CDR3 sequence: CAWSGGGVNEKLFF. CDR3 in DNA: TGTGCCTGGAGTGGAGGGGGGGTTAACGAAAAACTGTTTTTT. The variable domain in full, with the rest retrieved from reference TRBV30 and TRBJ1-4, is SQTIHQWPATLVQPVGSPLSLECTVEGTSNPNLYWYRQAAGRGLQLLFYSVGIGQISSEVPQNLSASRPQDRQFILSSKKLLLSDSGFYLCAWSGGGVNEKLFFGSGTQLSVL.

The gene calls are TRBV10-3 and TRBJ1-2, with D tentatively TRBD1 (5 bases). Trimming cost V 2 bases and J 8 bases, with 12 bases left between them. From germline, CDR1 is ENHRY and CDR2 SYGVKD. CDR3 length: 13 amino acids. CDR3: CAISERGSQGYTF. The CDR3 DNA reads as TGTGCCATCAGTGAGAGGGGCAGTCAAGGCTACACCTTC.

This clone has just one count. The chain has TRBV7-9 and TRBJ2-7, with TRBD1 matching 8 bases. The V and J ends lost 3 bases and 0 bases, in that order; junction bases with no gene match: 10. The germline gives CDR1 SEHNR, CDR2 FQNEAQ (reference sequence). This CDR3 has 17 residues. The CDR3: CASSLSTGGITSYEQYF. The DNA of the CDR3 is TGTGCCAGCAGCTTGAGTACAGGGGGAATTACCTCCTACGAGCAGTACTTC.

The V call is TRBV6-1, the J call TRBJ2-3, with D unclear. The V end lost 2 bases, the J end lost 7 bases, and 16 bases lay between the germline ends. Germline V CDR1 and CDR2: MNHNS, SASEGT. The CDR3 spans 15 residues. CDR3 nucleotides: TGTGCCAGCAGTGAATCTCCTTCGTCCGGGCATACGCAGTATTTT. It codes for CASSESPSSGHTQYF.

V gene TRBV14 combines with J gene TRBJ1-3; no definite D call. Trimming shortened V by 4 bases and J by 2 bases, and 15 bases separated the two germline ends. Germline lookup yields CDR1 SGHDN and CDR2 FVKESK. The CDR3 runs to 16 residues. The CDR3 reads CASSLGPRITGNTIYF. The DNA for the CDR3 is TGTGCCAGCAGCCTGGGCCCGCGTATAACTGGAAACACCATATATTTT.

The rearrangement joins TRBV5-1 to TRBJ2-5; 11 nucleotides align to TRBD2. J lost 0 bases, V lost 2 bases, and 3 bases had no gene match. The CDR3 runs 16 residues. Per germline, CDR1 SGHRS and CDR2 YFSETQ. Here the CDR3 DNA reads TGCGCCAGCAGCTTCCTAGCGGGGGGTAACCAAGAGACCCAGTACTTC. It is translated as CASSFLAGGNQETQYF.

V gene TRBV11-3 combines with J gene TRBJ2-1; D gene uncertain. Germline assignment: CDR1 SGHNT and CDR2 YENEEA. The ends were cut back, 3 bases at V and 6 bases at J, with 9 bases in the middle. The CDR3 is 13 amino acids. In nucleotides, the CDR3 is TGTGCCAGCAGCTTTTCCAGACTCAATGAGCAGTTCTTC. It codes for CASSFSRLNEQFF.

This clone appeared a single time. The chain joins TRBV30 to TRBJ2-3; D is unclear. The CDR3 spans 12 residues. CDR1 and CDR2 (germline): GTSNPN, SVGIG (reference sequence). The V end lost 4 bases, the J end lost 2 bases, and 7 bases lay between the germline ends. The CDR3 protein is CAWNGFTDTQYF. The DNA of the CDR3 is TGTGCCTGGAATGGCTTCACAGATACGCAGTATTTT.

The V gene is TRBV19, the J gene TRBJ1-5; 7 bases agree with TRBD1. V lost 3 bases and J lost 0; bases outside the gene matches: 5. CDR1 is LNHDA, CDR2 SQIVND, per germline (reference sequence). This CDR3 spans 16 amino acids. In DNA, the CDR3 is TGTGCCAGTAGTATCCACGGGACAGATAGCAATCAGCCCCAGCATTTT. Translating it yields CASSIHGTDSNQPQHF.

This clone was observed once. This rearrangement joins TRBV7-9 to TRBJ2-1; D possibly corresponds to TRBD1 (5 bases). In germline, CDR1 is SEHNR, CDR2 FQNEAQ (reference sequence). V lost 2 bases and J lost 8, with 16 bases in between. The CDR3 length is 15 residues. The CDR3 region has the DNA TGTGCCAGCAGCTTAACCTCTGACTTCAGGGATGAGCAGTTCTTC. It encodes CASSLTSDFRDEQFF.

V usage is TRBV30 and J usage is TRBJ2-7; 14 bases are a match to TRBD2. The germline V gene encodes CDR1 GTSNPN and CDR2 SVGIG (reference sequence). The CDR3 has 18 amino acids. J lost 6 bases, V lost 1 base, and 14 bases had no gene match. Here the CDR3 reads CAWSGRTSGGLTLFEQYF. The CDR3 DNA follows: TGTGCCTGGAGTGGCCGGACTAGCGGGGGGCTAACCCTCTTCGAGCAGTACTTC.

The genes are TRBV18 and TRBJ2-1, with unresolved D. Germline assignment: CDR1 KGHSH and CDR2 LQKENI. Trimming cost V 5 bases and J 12 bases, with 17 bases left between them. CDR3 length equals 13 residues. The CDR3: CASSSVPSGLQFF. The CDR3 bases are TGTGCCAGCTCATCGGTTCCATCGGGTTTGCAGTTCTTC.